The sequence of this T cell receptor beta chain was determined in a study of cytomegalovirus exposure and HLA in healthy donors. Notes on the study in general: When a later analysis compared HLA-associated TCR beta chains with equally common others, the HLA-associated chains turned out to be more clonally expanded and to have lower generation probabilities.

The CDR3 length is 21 residues. Looked up from germline, CDR1 is SNHLY and CDR2 is FYNNEI. Trimming shortened V by 4 bases and J by 1 base, and 32 bases separated the two germline ends. For this clone: Its cognate antigen is unknown.

13 Jbeta primers and 60 Vbeta primers were used for the PCR. Sequencing used immunoSEQ multiplex PCR; TCRdb keeps in-frame clones, though not all of them. The sample shows 180,000 or so clones, 70% to 85% of them seen only once. Material for sequencing was PBMCs. The chain is built from TRBV2 and TRBJ2-7, with D possibly TRBD2 on 6 matching bases. The TCR was taken from a boy aged 2 to 9 in good health and CMV-seronegative. CDR3 region: CASSGATFLGRFRTSSYEQYF. The CDR3 DNA is TGTGCCAGCAGTGGAGCGACGTTCCTTGGGAGGTTTCGGACATCTTCCTACGAGCAGTACTTC.